A single T cell receptor (beta chain) is shown here with its context. This clone's antigen is unknown. Base qualities are not recorded, but no much larger clone differs from it by a single base. This entry is derived from a study of radiation and T cells in renal cell carcinoma (dated by TCRdb to between 2020 and 2021). At the level of the whole study: In total, approximately 53 samples, comprising roughly 25 tumors and some 27 peripheral blood samples, were subjected to TCR beta sequencing. A total of 3.5 million to 4.5 million unique CDR3 nucleotide sequences, encoding 2,500,000 or so unique CDR3 amino acid sequences, were found across all 50 or so samples. The final blood draw took place at 4 weeks after radiation, the same time as nephrectomy. The investigation overall reported the following: An increase in top tumor clonotypes in blood was observed from baseline to 2 weeks post-radiation, followed by contraction by 4 weeks, which was taken to suggest transient expansion of tumor-resident clones. Changes in the blood repertoire were not tracked past 4 weeks after treatment. With a single-armed trial design, the study had no way to address how radiation dose or scheduling affects the TCR repertoire. Because pretreatment tumor biopsies were not available, the study could not determine whether clonotypes were already present within the tumor at baseline.

The sample's time point label is to be understood as: blood 4 weeks post-SBRT, at nephrectomy. The treatment or condition label, read with the paper, signifies: 15 Gy SBRT to primary tumor, nephrectomy 4 weeks later. The samples were obtained from a clinical trial, where primary renal cell carcinomas were treated with 15 Gy stereotactic body radiation therapy and then removed by nephrectomy 4 weeks afterward. To follow tumor-enriched clonotypes, serial peripheral blood was collected from radiation-treated patients at baseline and at 2 weeks and 4 weeks after SBRT. Every patient had renal cell carcinoma of clear cell pathology. The QIAamp DNA Blood Mini Kit (Qiagen) was used to prepare genomic DNA for TCR sequencing. Samples were included in the analyses only if all quality control checks were passed. Trimming takes 2 bases from V and 4 bases from J, and the germline ends sit 12 bases apart. CDR1 and CDR2 are drawn from the germline V gene (reference sequence): SGHNT, YYREEE. The CDR3 runs 14 amino acids, cysteine and phenylalanine included. The entry retains the CDR3 DNA only, 42 bases that are in frame from base 1.

Following the manufacturer's recommendations, the immunoSEQ kit was used to generate TCR beta libraries from genomic DNA. To prepare libraries, a first multiplex PCR with proprietary primers was run, followed by a second PCR that added unique barcodes, and a bead cleanup was done after each round. Each sample batch included a kit-provided positive control reaction and a negative control reaction. The final libraries were assessed on an Agilent 4200 TapeStation D1000 ScreenTape, pooled by volume, and quantified by qPCR. Sequencing ran on an Illumina NextSeq500 with a MidOutput 150-cycle cartridge, using 156 Read1 and 15 Index1 cycles with kit custom primers. The pooled library was loaded at about 0.93 pM with roughly 19% PhiX control spiked in. The authors' pipeline ran thus. The vendor-processed data were analyzed in R, and a clonotype was defined as all T cells that share the same CDR3 nucleotide sequence. For clone abundance analyses, frequencies were normalized to the 10,000 most abundant clones per sample. Public T cell clones, which averaged fewer than five per sample, were removed prior to analysis. An abundance difference of at least 32-fold between compartments was the criterion for calling clonotypes tumor-enriched or baseline blood-enriched. A beta-binomial differential abundance model was applied to find clonotypes that expanded or contracted between blood time points. Similarity between tumor and blood repertoires was quantified using the Baroni-Urbani and Buser coefficient, and groups were compared with two-tailed Wilcoxon tests in R. TCRdb took over this immuneACCESS table, retaining in-frame rearrangements with V and J assigned. Such tables are incomplete; in checked studies, under half of the missing clones stem from an unresolved V gene, and the remainder is unexplained. Clone size and V and J calls were adopted from that table, with D and trimming inferred from the DNA. This sample has just over 95,000 clones in its table, and 80% to 90% of those were observed once. Approximately 7.7% of the sample belongs to the ten largest clones.

The input for sequencing was blood, taken from a patient whose treatment included radiotherapy and nephrectomy. Recombination linked TRBV5-4 to TRBJ1-2; the D gene lacks a confident call. This clonotype was sampled from a man in his 60s with renal cell carcinoma. The CDR3 protein: CASSFQQRGYGYTF. The DNA sequence reads TGTGCCAGCAGCTTTCAGCAACGGGGCTATGGCTACACCTTC.